This TCR beta chain was identified during a study of T cells in Graves' hyperthyroidism and ophthalmopathy. Turning to this clonotype: The antigen is undetermined.

Study-level results: Median prediction lead before ophthalmopathy onset was about 6.3 months with the model. Expanded thyroid clonotypes (above 0.001) were mostly also found in blood.

Disease duration was under 3 months in the ophthalmopathy patients, who also had a Clinical Activity Score of at least 3 and a NOSPECS grade of at least 4. Extraction of PBMCs used about 9.2 ml of fresh peripheral blood. There were TCR beta CDR3 regions amplified from RNA transcripts. TCR CDR3 regions were first amplified by RT-PCR with HTBI primers. TCRdb passed the multiplex PCR reads through MiXCR, listing each CDR3 protein once. In the table there are roughly 250,000 distinct CDR3 sequences, 22% of which are singletons. Sequenced material: blood. This TCR came from a man younger than 40 with Graves' ophthalmopathy.

CDR3 sequence reads: CSARDLGTDTQYF. Written as DNA, the CDR3 is TGCAGTGCTAGAGATCTGGGGACAGATACGCAGTATTTT. The chain employs TRBV20-1 and TRBJ2-3; D remains ambiguous. This CDR3 is 13 amino acids long. CDR1 DFQATT and CDR2 SNEGSKA come from the germline V gene (reference sequence). V was shortened by 0 bases and J by 3 bases, with 7 bases between the two germline ends.